The 28 T cell receptor beta chains in this list originate from one sample, sequenced in a study of CD8+CD57+ T cells in acquired aplastic anemia. Genomic DNA was employed as the template in profiling TCR beta VDJ and CDR3. In TCRdb, the reads were re-called with MiXCR into one record per CDR3 protein. The repertoire has 200,000 to 250,000 distinct CDR3 sequences, 34% of them found once; the top ten carry 1% to 1.3%. Sequencing input: sorted CD4+, CD8+, or CD8+CD57+ T cells (not recorded which) from PBMCs. These receptors all stem from a human donor in good health, serving as a control.

There are a few counts of this clonotype. The V call is TRBV20-1, the J call TRBJ2-5; TRBD2 agrees at 8 bases. There are 13 residues in the CDR3. The V gene end was trimmed by 5 bases and the J gene end by 5 bases; junction bases not matched to a gene: 7. CDR1 DFQATT and CDR2 SNEGSKA come from the germline V gene (reference sequence). CDR3 amino acids: CSAPRGGGETQYF. The CDR3 bases are TGCAGTGCTCCCCGGGGGGGGGGGGAGACCCAGTACTTC.

This clonotype was found many times. The chain couples TRBV20-1 to TRBJ1-1, with no clear D. The germline V gene encodes CDR1 DFQATT and CDR2 SNEGSKA (reference sequence). V was trimmed by 6 bases and J by 5 bases, leaving 19 bases between them. There are 14 residues in the CDR3. CDR3 region: CSAPMSGVGTEAFF. CDR3 nucleotide sequence: TGCAGTGCCCCCATGTCCGGGGTGGGTACTGAAGCTTTCTTT.

This clonotype showed up many times. The rearrangement uses TRBV9 and TRBJ2-7; 7 bases align to TRBD2. This CDR3 has 16 residues. The germline gives CDR1 SGDLS, CDR2 YYNGEE. The J segment lost 2 bases and the V segment lost 0 bases, leaving 8 bases of the junction unmatched. CDR3 protein: CASSVEAGTGPYEQYF. The CDR3 bases are TGTGCCAGCAGCGTAGAAGCGGGAACCGGGCCCTACGAGCAGTACTTC.

This clonotype occurred many times. The chain carries TRBV9 and TRBJ1-6; TRBD1 is a possible D gene (6 bases). Trimming cost V 5 bases and J 9 bases, with 15 bases left between them. This CDR3 contains 14 residues. Germline CDR1 is SGDLS and CDR2 is YYNGEE. The CDR3 reads CASSLGGGPSPLHF. In nucleotides, the CDR3 is TGTGCCAGCAGTCTAGGGGGGGGGCCTTCACCCCTCCACTTT.

This clonotype has a handful of counts. The genes are TRBV18 and TRBJ1-2; possibly TRBD1 for D (5 bases). The CDR3 runs 10 residues. V was clipped by 9 bases and J by 12 bases, with 14 bases between them. Per the germline V gene, CDR1 is KGHSH and CDR2 is LQKENI. CDR3: CARLSQGNTF. The CDR3 nucleotides read TGTGCCAGGCTATCGCAGGGAAACACCTTC.

This clonotype was detected many times. The J gene is TRBJ1-1, the V gene TRBV24-1; 10 bases match TRBD1. Germline V CDR1 and CDR2: KGHDR, SFDVKD. The CDR3 spans 13 residues. Trimming took 9 bases from V and 1 from J; bases not matched to a gene: 1. This CDR3 reads CATRDRGNTEAFF. CDR3 DNA: TGTGCCACCCGGGACAGGGGGAACACTGAAGCTTTCTTT.

This clonotype occurred a few times. This sequence joins TRBV12-3 or TRBV12-4 and TRBJ2-5; D perhaps matches TRBD2 (6 bases). V lost 6 bases to trimming and J lost 7 bases, with 12 bases between them. The CDR3 is 12 residues long. CDR3 in amino acids: CASRGGAGTQYF. The CDR3 DNA reads as TGTGCCAGCAGGGGAGGAGCGGGGACCCAGTACTTC.

There are a few counts of this clonotype. This rearrangement joins TRBV7-3 to TRBJ2-1; the match to TRBD2 covers 12 bases. The germline V gene encodes CDR1 SGHTA and CDR2 FQGTGA. The CDR3 loop spans 15 amino acids. Unmatched junction bases numbered 3, after V lost 2 bases and J lost 7 bases. DNA of the CDR3: TGTGCCAGCAGCTTACTAGCGGGGGGGTGGAATGAGCAGTTCTTC. Protein sequence: CASSLLAGGWNEQFF.

There are a few counts of this clonotype. CDR3 in DNA: TGCGCCAGCAGTCAATTAACAGGGAAGGGGGTGAGGCCCCAGCATTTT. Its protein product is CASSQLTGKGVRPQHF. V gene TRBV10-1 combines with J gene TRBJ1-5; D might be TRBD1 (6 bases). There are 16 residues in the CDR3. Trimming left V 5 bases short and J 9 bases short, with 23 bases between. Germline V lookup: CDR1 WNHNN, CDR2 SYGVQD (reference sequence).

This clonotype was counted ten times or more. This chain connects TRBV9 to TRBJ2-3; 8 nucleotides line up with TRBD1. Per the germline V gene, CDR1 is SGDLS and CDR2 is YYNGEE. This CDR3 has 16 amino acids. Unmatched junction bases numbered 9, after V lost 3 bases and J lost 3 bases. The CDR3, as DNA: TGTGCCAGCAGCGCGACCGGACAGGGTGGGACAGATACGCAGTATTTT. It is translated as CASSATGQGGTDTQYF.

On this clonotype itself: A much larger clone differs from this one at a single base, so this may be a read error. V is TRBV7-8 and J is TRBJ2-1; the D is unclear. CDR3 size: 15 residues. Germline assignment: CDR1 SGHVS and CDR2 FQNEAQ. CDR3 in DNA: TGTGCCAGCAGTATAATACGCGGAACCTACAGTGAGCAGTTCTTC. It specifies CASSIIRGTYSEQFF.

This clonotype occurred a few times. One end of the junction does not line up with germline, which may come from a read error. V usage is TRBV7-2 and J usage is TRBJ2-5; 10 nucleotides match TRBD1. There are 16 residues in the CDR3. Germline-derived CDR1 and CDR2 are SGHTA and FQGNSA. The CDR3 DNA follows: TGTGACAGCAGCTCTCCAGCCGGGACAGGGGTAGGGACCCAGTACTTC. It translates to CDSSSPAGTGVGTQYF.

V usage is TRBV12-3 or TRBV12-4 and J usage is TRBJ2-2, with TRBD1 matching over 7 bases. This CDR3 region has 16 residues. J was trimmed by 3 bases and V by 7 bases; bases with no gene match: 11. The CDR3: CASNQPGQADTGELFF. The CDR3 bases are TGTGCCAGCAACCAACCCGGACAGGCTGACACCGGGGAGCTGTTTTTT.

This clonotype was observed a handful of times. The V gene is TRBV3-1, the J gene TRBJ2-1, with 10 bases that match TRBD2. J lost 5 bases, V lost 4 bases, and 2 bases had no gene match. This CDR3 region has 14 residues. Germline V gene sequence: CDR1 LGHDT, CDR2 YNNKEL (reference sequence). The DNA for the CDR3 is TGTGCCAGCAGCCGGACTAGCGGTCACAATGAGCAGTTCTTC. Residues: CASSRTSGHNEQFF.

This clonotype was seen many times. The chain is built from TRBV5-4 and TRBJ2-7; 9 positions agree with TRBD1. CDR1 SGHNT and CDR2 YYREEE come from the germline V gene (reference sequence). Trimming at V came to 2 bases and at J to 6 bases, leaving 6 bases not matched to a gene. This CDR3 has 14 residues. The CDR3 reads CASSFRDRVGEQYF. CDR3 coding DNA: TGTGCCAGCAGCTTCCGGGACAGGGTAGGCGAGCAGTACTTC.

This clonotype has ten or more counts. V usage is TRBV19 and J usage is TRBJ2-7, with 10 bases identical to TRBD2. The CDR3 is 16 residues long. V lost 5 bases, J lost 3 bases, and 10 bases stayed unmatched. The germline gives CDR1 LNHDA, CDR2 SQIVND (reference sequence). This CDR3 reads CASSHSGLAESYEQYF. The CDR3 DNA sequence: TGTGCCAGTAGTCACAGCGGACTAGCGGAGAGCTACGAGCAGTACTTC.

DNA for the CDR3: TGCGCCAGCGGCTCAAGTCCCGGGACAGGTTTTGGCTACACCTTC. Amino acid sequence: CASGSSPGTGFGYTF. This sequence joins TRBV5-1 and TRBJ1-2, with TRBD1 identical over 8 bases. Germline CDR1 SGHRS, CDR2 YFSETQ. Trimming at V came to 7 bases and at J to 7 bases, leaving 15 bases not matched to a gene. There are 15 residues in the CDR3.

The V call is TRBV7-9, the J call TRBJ2-5; 7 bases line up with TRBD1. The CDR3 is made up of 14 amino acids. V lost 6 bases to trimming and J lost 5 bases; unmatched junction nucleotides: 9. CDR1 is SEHNR, CDR2 FQNEAQ, per germline (reference sequence). DNA of the CDR3: TGTGCCAGCAGACCCTGGACAGGCGGGGAGACCCAGTACTTC. Protein: CASRPWTGGETQYF.

This clonotype was counted only a few times. The chain combines TRBV7-8 with TRBJ2-2, with a weak D call TRBD2 (5 bases). The CDR3 covers 17 residues. In germline, CDR1 is SGHVS, CDR2 FQNEAQ. Between the trimmed V and J ends, which lost 7 bases and 5 bases, there was a span of 23 bases. Here the CDR3 reads CASTPFEGRIFTGELFF. The CDR3 DNA is TGTGCCAGCACCCCATTCGAGGGCCGGATTTTTACCGGGGAGCTGTTTTTT.

On this clonotype: A much larger clonotype is one base distant, so this may be a read error. This chain links TRBV6-2 or TRBV6-3 with TRBJ2-7; no clear D. Germline V lookup: CDR1 MNHEY, CDR2 SVGEGT. The CDR3 sequence is 14 residues long. DNA for the CDR3: TGTACCAGCAGTTACTACCGTTGGGACTACGAGCAGTACTTC. This encodes CTSSYYRWDYEQYF.

This sequence joins TRBV10-3 and TRBJ2-3; the D call may be TRBD1 or TRBD2 (6 bases each). V was shortened by 2 bases and J by 11 bases, with 20 bases between the two germline ends. The CDR3 length is 15 residues. Germline values: CDR1 ENHRY, CDR2 SYGVKD. This CDR3 reads CAISEQGGFYNEQYF. Here the CDR3 DNA reads TGTGCCATCAGTGAGCAAGGGGGGTTCTACAATGAGCAGTATTTT.

This clonotype appeared many times. The V call is TRBV20-1, the J call TRBJ1-1; no reliable D call. CDR1 is DFQATT, CDR2 SNEGSKA, per germline (reference sequence). This CDR3 is 12 amino acids long. Trimming cost V 3 bases and J 7 bases, with 12 bases left between them. CDR3 DNA sequence: TGCAGTGCTAGCTACGACCGGAATGAAGCTTTCTTT. It specifies CSASYDRNEAFF.

This clonotype was seen at least ten times. This sequence joins TRBV12-3 or TRBV12-4 and TRBJ2-7, with a tentative D call TRBD1 (6 bases). V was trimmed by 5 bases and J by 1 base, leaving 15 bases between them. The length of the CDR3 is 15 residues. The CDR3 region is CASSHDRKRSYEQYF. The CDR3 bases are TGTGCCAGCAGTCACGACAGGAAAAGGTCCTACGAGCAGTACTTC.

DNA of the CDR3: TGTGCTAGTGGTTTGGGGACTAGCGGGGGGGCCGCCGGAGAGACCCAGTACTTC. Protein: CASGLGTSGGAAGETQYF. This sequence joins TRBV12-5 and TRBJ2-5; 15 bases agree with TRBD2. Germline trimming cut 1 base from V and 4 bases from J; bases unmatched to any gene: 7. The CDR3 totals 18 residues. Germline CDR1 and CDR2: LGHNT and FRNRAP. Using reference TRBV12-5 and TRBJ2-5 for the parts outside the CDR3, the full variable domain is DARVTQTPRHKVTEMGQEVTMRCQPILGHNTVFWYRQTMMQGLELLAYFRNRAPLDDSGMPKDRFSAEMPDATLATLKIQPSEPRDSAVYFCASGLGTSGGAAGETQYFGPGTRLLVL.

The rearrangement joins TRBV19 to TRBJ1-2; D remains ambiguous. V lost 6 bases and J 2 bases, leaving 13 bases between the germline ends. The germline CDR1 and CDR2 sequences are LNHDA and SQIVND (reference sequence). The CDR3 length is 14 residues. CDR3 protein: CASRLTGANYGYTF. The CDR3 DNA sequence: TGTGCCAGTAGACTGACCGGAGCAAACTATGGCTACACCTTC.

In the case of this clonotype: A read error is possible here, since a much larger clone lies one base away. The chain carries TRBV19 and TRBJ1-1; TRBD1 is a possible D gene (5 bases). Trimming cost V 0 bases and J 4 bases, with 24 bases left between them. The CDR3 sequence is 19 residues long. Germline V gives CDR1 LNHDA, CDR2 SQIVND (reference sequence). CDR3 coding DNA: TGTGCCAGTAGTATAGAGTTCGGGACGCAAGCAACCTCGCGCACTGAAGCTTTCTTT. Its protein product is CASSIEFGTQATSRTEAFF. The full variable domain, with the rest looked up from reference TRBV19 and TRBJ1-1, is DGGITQSPKYLFRKEGQNVTLSCEQNLNHDAMYWYRQDPGQGLRLIYYSQIVNDFQKGDIAEGYSVSREKKESFPLTVTSAQKNPTAFYLCASSIEFGTQATSRTEAFFGQGTRLTVV.

This clonotype has ten or more counts. The CDR3 carries no conserved terminal phenylalanine or tryptophan, so it likely arises from a read error. The DNA is omitted, as the CDR3 cannot be located on it reliably, and the CDR3 follows TCRdb's listing. The gene calls are TRBV2 and TRBJ2-7; TRBD2 was called by the table and not checked on the DNA. The CDR3 length is 13 residues, termini included. Germline V CDR1 and CDR2: SNHLY, FYNNEI. CDR3 sequence reads: CASSESWLAGGPI.

This clonotype was observed many times. The chain recombines TRBV6-1 with TRBJ2-1, with 14 bases identical to TRBD2. Per the germline V gene, CDR1 is MNHNS and CDR2 is SASEGT. V lost 1 base, J lost 7 bases, and 0 bases stayed unmatched. CDR3 length equals 15 residues. The CDR3 region is CASSEGLAGGNEQFF. DNA of the CDR3: TGTGCCAGCAGTGAAGGACTAGCGGGAGGGAATGAGCAGTTCTTC.